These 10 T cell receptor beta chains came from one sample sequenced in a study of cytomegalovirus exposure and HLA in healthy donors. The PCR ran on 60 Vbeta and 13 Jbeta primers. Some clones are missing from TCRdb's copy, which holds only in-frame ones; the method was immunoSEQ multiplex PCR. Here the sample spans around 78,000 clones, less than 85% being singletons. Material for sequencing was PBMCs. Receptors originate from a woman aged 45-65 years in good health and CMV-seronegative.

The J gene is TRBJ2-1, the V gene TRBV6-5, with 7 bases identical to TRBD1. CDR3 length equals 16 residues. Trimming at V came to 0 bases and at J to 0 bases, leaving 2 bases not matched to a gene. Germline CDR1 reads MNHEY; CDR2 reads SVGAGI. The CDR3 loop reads CASSYSRGPSYNEQFF. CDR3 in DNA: TGTGCCAGCAGTTACTCGAGGGGGCCCTCCTACAATGAGCAGTTCTTC.

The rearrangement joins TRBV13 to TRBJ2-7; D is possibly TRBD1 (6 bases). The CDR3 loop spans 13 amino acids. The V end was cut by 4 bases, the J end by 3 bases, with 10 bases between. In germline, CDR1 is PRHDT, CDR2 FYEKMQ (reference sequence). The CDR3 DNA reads TGTGCCAGCAGCTCTAGGACAGACTACGAGCAGTACGTC. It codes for CASSSRTDYEQYV.

CDR3 sequence reads: CASSYSSGRGNEQFF. The CDR3 nucleotides are TGTGCCAGCAGTTATTCTAGCGGGAGGGGTAATGAGCAGTTCTTC. The gene calls are TRBV6-5 and TRBJ2-1; 12 bases are a match to TRBD2. V shed 3 bases, J shed 7 bases, and the junction held 4 bases outside the gene matches. Germline CDR1 MNHEY, CDR2 SVGAGI. CDR3 size: 15 residues.

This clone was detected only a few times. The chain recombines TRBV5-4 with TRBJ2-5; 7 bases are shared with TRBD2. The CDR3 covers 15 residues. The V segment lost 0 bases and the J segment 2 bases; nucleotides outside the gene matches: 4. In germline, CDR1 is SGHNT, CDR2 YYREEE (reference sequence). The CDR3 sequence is CASSLGASGQETQYF. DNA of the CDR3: TGTGCCAGCAGCTTGGGGGCTAGCGGACAAGAGACCCAGTACTTC.

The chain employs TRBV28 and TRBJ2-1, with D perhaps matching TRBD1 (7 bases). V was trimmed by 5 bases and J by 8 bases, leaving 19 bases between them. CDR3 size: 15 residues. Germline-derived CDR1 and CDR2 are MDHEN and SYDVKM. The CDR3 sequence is CASSAGQPVGYEQFF. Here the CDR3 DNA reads TGTGCCAGCAGTGCGGGACAGCCGGTAGGGTATGAGCAGTTCTTC.

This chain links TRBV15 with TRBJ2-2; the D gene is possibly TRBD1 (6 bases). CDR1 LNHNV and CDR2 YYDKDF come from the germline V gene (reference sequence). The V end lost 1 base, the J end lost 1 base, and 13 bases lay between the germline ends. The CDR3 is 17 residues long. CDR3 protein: CATSRVTGTLNTGELFF. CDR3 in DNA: TGTGCCACCAGCAGAGTCACCGGGACACTGAACACCGGGGAGCTGTTTTTT.

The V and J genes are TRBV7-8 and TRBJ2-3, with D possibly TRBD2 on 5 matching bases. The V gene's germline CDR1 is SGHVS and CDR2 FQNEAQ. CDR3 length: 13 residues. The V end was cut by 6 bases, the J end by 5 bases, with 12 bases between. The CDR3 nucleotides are TGTGCCAGCAGTTCTAAGGCGGGAGATACGCAGTATTTT. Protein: CASSSKAGDTQYF.

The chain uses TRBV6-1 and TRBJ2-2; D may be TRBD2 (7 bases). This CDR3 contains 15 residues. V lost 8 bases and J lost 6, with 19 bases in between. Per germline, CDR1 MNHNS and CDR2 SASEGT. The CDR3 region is CASYSGRGGPGELFF. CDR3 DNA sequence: TGTGCCAGCTACTCAGGGAGGGGGGGACCCGGGGAGCTGTTTTTT.

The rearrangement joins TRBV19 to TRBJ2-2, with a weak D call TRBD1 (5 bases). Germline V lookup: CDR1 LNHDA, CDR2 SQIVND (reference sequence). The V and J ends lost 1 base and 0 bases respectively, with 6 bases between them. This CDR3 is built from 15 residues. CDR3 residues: CASSIVRANTGELFF. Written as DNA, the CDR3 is TGTGCCAGTAGTATAGTCAGGGCGAACACCGGGGAGCTGTTTTTT.

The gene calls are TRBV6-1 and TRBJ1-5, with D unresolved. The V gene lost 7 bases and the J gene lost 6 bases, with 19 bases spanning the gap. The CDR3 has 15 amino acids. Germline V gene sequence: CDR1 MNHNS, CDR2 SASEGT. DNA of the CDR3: TGTGCCAGCACCCTGAGTTATGCCTTACTTCAGCCCCAGCATTTT. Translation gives CASTLSYALLQPQHF.